What follows are 29 T cell receptor beta chains derived from one specimen sequenced in a study of blood T cell repertoires in COVID-19. Repertoires were generated with immunoSEQ multiplex PCR, while TCRdb's copy carries only in-frame clones and drops some. Among about 150,000 clones, 80% to 90% were seen once, and the ten largest hold roughly 15%. Sequencing was done on a sample of peripheral blood. The receptors here all came from a woman aged 40 to 50 with acute or convalescent COVID-19.

Here the CDR3 reads CASSYTRGYNSPLHF. Here the CDR3 DNA reads TGTGCCAGTAGTTACACTAGAGGCTATAATTCACCCCTCCACTTT. The rearrangement joins TRBV19 to TRBJ1-6; D uncertain. This CDR3 comprises 15 residues. CDR1 and CDR2 from the germline V gene are LNHDA and SQIVND (reference sequence). V was cut by 5 bases and J by 3 bases, with 11 bases left in between.

This chain connects TRBV30 to TRBJ1-2; weak D call: TRBD1 (6 bases). V was pared by 0 bases and J by 8 bases, with 7 bases between. Per the germline V gene, CDR1 is GTSNPN and CDR2 is SVGIG (reference sequence). This CDR3 has 11 residues. CDR3 loop: CAWSVQGGYTF. The CDR3 DNA is TGTGCCTGGAGTGTACAGGGCGGCTACACCTTC. The variable domain in full, completed from reference TRBV30 and TRBJ1-2, reads SQTIHQWPATLVQPVGSPLSLECTVEGTSNPNLYWYRQAAGRGLQLLFYSVGIGQISSEVPQNLSASRPQDRQFILSSKKLLLSDSGFYLCAWSVQGGYTFGSGTRLTVV.

This clone was counted only a few times. V is TRBV19 and J is TRBJ2-1, with 7 bases identical to TRBD2. The ends lost 6 bases at V and 0 bases at J; junction bases unmatched: 2. The CDR3 covers 14 residues. Germline-derived CDR1 and CDR2 are LNHDA and SQIVND (reference sequence). The chain's CDR3 is CASRAGSSYNEQFF. The CDR3, as DNA: TGTGCCAGTAGAGCGGGGAGCTCCTACAATGAGCAGTTCTTC.

The chain joins TRBV11-3 to TRBJ2-3; 12 bases agree with TRBD2. The CDR3 has 17 residues. The junction had 6 bases not matched to a gene; V was cut back by 1 base and J by 4 bases. In germline, CDR1 is SGHNT, CDR2 YENEEA. CDR3 DNA: TGTGCCAGCAGCTTAGGCCTAGCGGGAGGGGCCTCAGATACGCAGTATTTT. It codes for CASSLGLAGGASDTQYF.

This chain links TRBV18 with TRBJ1-2; D unresolved. Germline values: CDR1 KGHSH, CDR2 LQKENI. The CDR3 spans 14 residues. V was pared by 0 bases and J by 4 bases, with 9 bases between. CDR3 nucleotide sequence: TGTGCCAGCTCACCACCCGGGGTTACCTATGGCTACACCTTC. It encodes CASSPPGVTYGYTF. The full variable domain, rest sourced from reference TRBV18 and TRBJ1-2, is NAGVMQNPRHLVRRRGQEARLRCSPMKGHSHVYWYRQLPEEGLKFMVYLQKENIIDESGMPKERFSAEFPKEGPSILRIQQVVRGDSAAYFCASSPPGVTYGYTFGSGTRLTVV.

CDR3 loop: CASSARAVEGKSGELFF. CDR3 coding DNA: TGCGCCAGCAGCGCGAGGGCAGTGGAGGGAAAGTCCGGGGAGCTGTTTTTT. V is TRBV10-1 and J is TRBJ2-2; the D gene is possibly TRBD2 (6 bases). With 6 bases removed from V and 6 bases from J, the gap between germline ends came to 23 bases. The CDR3 runs 17 residues. Germline-derived CDR1 and CDR2 are WNHNN and SYGVQD (reference sequence).

The CDR3 DNA reads TGTGCCAGCAGCTCCTACAGGCTTGGTAATGAAAAACTGTTTTTT. The encoded protein is CASSSYRLGNEKLFF. V gene TRBV7-8 combines with J gene TRBJ1-4; tentative D call: TRBD1 (5 bases). The CDR3 runs to 15 residues. Germline lookup yields CDR1 SGHVS and CDR2 FQNEAQ. Deletions cut 4 bases from V and 4 bases from J, with 13 bases between.

The chain has TRBV3-1 (or the pseudogene TRBV3-2) and TRBJ2-4, with D perhaps TRBD1 (6 bases). The CDR3 consists of 16 residues. Germline CDR1 is LGHDT and CDR2 is YNNKEL (reference sequence). The V end lost 2 bases, the J end lost 0 bases, and 11 bases lay between the germline ends. In DNA form, the CDR3 reads TGTGCCAGCAGCCAATTTTCGGACAGAGCCAAAAACATTCAGTACTTC. Amino acid sequence: CASSQFSDRAKNIQYF.

This chain links TRBV29-1 with TRBJ1-1; 7 bases agree with TRBD1. J lost 0 bases, V lost 1 base, and 17 bases had no gene match. This CDR3 spans 19 amino acids. Germline V lookup: CDR1 SQVTM, CDR2 ANQGSEA. CDR3 sequence reads: CSVEAPLDRDWGMNTEAFF. The CDR3 nucleotides are TGCAGCGTTGAAGCCCCTCTTGACAGGGATTGGGGCATGAACACTGAAGCTTTCTTT.

J is TRBJ2-7 and V is TRBV29-1, with 9 bases fitting TRBD2. J gave up 6 bases and V 6 bases, and 15 bases lay outside the gene matches. Germline CDR1 reads SQVTM; CDR2 reads ANQGSEA. CDR3 size: 15 residues. The CDR3 DNA reads TGCAGCGTGAAGGTTTCCGGCGGGAGGGCCTCCGAGCAGTACTTC. Its translation: CSVKVSGGRASEQYF.

The chain carries TRBV7-8 and TRBJ1-5; D is uncertain. The CDR3 is 17 amino acids. Between the trimmed V and J ends, which lost 1 base and 0 bases, there was a span of 13 bases. CDR1 and CDR2 from the germline V gene are SGHVS and FQNEAQ. CDR3 sequence reads: CASSLGVGAASNQPQHF. CDR3 bases: TGTGCCAGCAGCTTAGGGGTTGGTGCGGCTAGCAATCAGCCCCAGCATTTT.

This rearrangement joins TRBV6-5 to TRBJ1-4; TRBD1 matches at 8 bases. J was trimmed by 7 bases and V by 7 bases; bases with no gene match: 8. This CDR3 has 14 residues. Germline CDR1 reads MNHEY; CDR2 reads SVGAGI. DNA of the CDR3: TGTGCCAGCACCCGACAGGGGTGGGGTGAAAAACTGTTTTTT. This sequence encodes CASTRQGWGEKLFF.

J is TRBJ2-7 and V is TRBV10-3; TRBD2 matches at 7 bases. The V gene end was trimmed by 6 bases and the J gene end by 6 bases; junction bases not matched to a gene: 2. CDR3 size: 11 residues. Germline V lookup: CDR1 ENHRY, CDR2 SYGVKD. CDR3 in DNA: TGTGCCATCAGCCCGGGGGGCGAGCAGTACTTC. Translation gives CAISPGGEQYF.

The chain has TRBV7-3 and TRBJ1-6; tentative D call: TRBD1 (5 bases). Germline V gene data show CDR1 as SGHTA and CDR2 as FQGTGA. This CDR3 region has 17 residues. Between the trimmed V and J ends, which lost 7 bases and 3 bases, there was a span of 19 bases. The CDR3 region has the DNA TGTGCCAGCACCATTGCAGGGAGGGTTAACTATAATTCACCCCTCCACTTT. It translates to CASTIAGRVNYNSPLHF.

This clone has a handful of counts. This chain joins TRBV3-1 (or the pseudogene TRBV3-2) and TRBJ1-1; the D gene is possibly TRBD1 (5 bases). Trimming cost V 5 bases and J 0 bases, with 16 bases left between them. The CDR3 spans 16 residues. Germline CDR1 and CDR2: LGHDT and YNNKEL (reference sequence). CDR3 sequence reads: CASSAGWGPMNTEAFF. In DNA, the CDR3 is TGTGCCAGCAGCGCCGGTTGGGGCCCGATGAACACTGAAGCTTTCTTT.

This clone was recorded only once. This chain uses TRBV6-6 with TRBJ2-7, with 7 positions matching TRBD2. The V gene end was trimmed by 7 bases and the J gene end by 4 bases; junction bases not matched to a gene: 10. CDR3 length: 14 residues. From germline, CDR1 is MNHNY and CDR2 SVGAGI (reference sequence). The CDR3 protein is CASTLGGMDYEQYF. The CDR3 nucleotides are TGTGCCAGCACTCTGGGGGGGATGGATTACGAGCAGTACTTC.

V and J are TRBV7-9 and TRBJ2-7, with D possibly matching TRBD1 (6 bases). Looked up from germline, CDR1 is SEHNR and CDR2 is FQNEAQ (reference sequence). This CDR3 region has 16 residues. V was pared by 5 bases and J by 0 bases, with 17 bases between. Here the CDR3 DNA reads TGTGCCAGCAGCCCGTTAACGGGACATATCTCCTACGAGCAGTACTTC. Residues: CASSPLTGHISYEQYF.

The rearrangement links TRBV3-1 (or the pseudogene TRBV3-2) to TRBJ2-7, with a tentative D call TRBD1 (5 bases). V was clipped by 5 bases and J by 0 bases, with 17 bases between them. The V gene's germline CDR1 is LGHDT and CDR2 YNNKEL (reference sequence). This CDR3 spans 16 amino acids. The CDR3 protein is CASSDVAGRSSYEQYF. The CDR3 DNA is TGTGCCAGCAGCGACGTCGCAGGGCGGAGCTCCTACGAGCAGTACTTC.

This clone was observed a single time. This chain uses TRBV30 with TRBJ2-7; 8 bases match TRBD1. The CDR3 sequence is 13 residues long. Germline V lookup: CDR1 GTSNPN, CDR2 SVGIG (reference sequence). The V and J ends lost 4 bases and 3 bases, in that order; junction bases with no gene match: 5. The CDR3 reads CAWNRDRSYEQYF. The CDR3 nucleotides read TGTGCCTGGAACCGGGACAGGAGCTACGAGCAGTACTTC.

The chain carries TRBV11-2 and TRBJ2-5; possibly TRBD2 for D (5 bases). Trimming removed 0 bases at V and 5 bases at J, with 13 bases between. This CDR3 contains 15 residues. Looked up from germline, CDR1 is SGHAT and CDR2 is FQNNGV. CDR3 sequence reads: CASSLDMTRRETQYF. Here the CDR3 DNA reads TGTGCCAGCAGCTTAGATATGACGCGGAGGGAGACCCAGTACTTC.

Only a few counts were recorded for this clone. The chain combines TRBV13 with TRBJ2-7, with 7 bases aligning to TRBD1. CDR1 and CDR2 from the germline V gene are PRHDT and FYEKMQ (reference sequence). V shed 2 bases, J shed 1 base, and the junction held 2 bases outside the gene matches. This CDR3 region has 14 residues. CDR3: CASSLRGQSYEQYF. Written as DNA, the CDR3 is TGTGCCAGCAGCTTACGGGGACAGTCCTACGAGCAGTACTTC.

The chain joins TRBV7-3 to TRBJ2-2; D is unresolved. Germline-derived CDR1 and CDR2 are SGHTA and FQGTGA. Trimming removed 2 bases from V and 1 base from J, with 5 bases in between. This CDR3 comprises 14 residues. CDR3 sequence (DNA): TGTGCCAGCAGCTTACGAGTGAACACCGGGGAGCTGTTTTTT. Translated, it gives CASSLRVNTGELFF. The entire variable domain, with the rest obtained from reference TRBV7-3 and TRBJ2-2, is as follows: GAGVSQTPSNKVTEKGKYVELRCDPISGHTALYWYRQSLGQGPEFLIYFQGTGAADDSGLPNDRFFAVRPEGSVSTLKIQRTERGDSAVYLCASSLRVNTGELFFGEGSRLTVL.

V usage is TRBV19 and J usage is TRBJ1-1; TRBD1 agrees at 10 bases. The CDR3 totals 14 residues. The V and J ends lost 6 bases and 1 base, in that order; junction bases with no gene match: 2. Germline loops: CDR1 LNHDA, CDR2 SQIVND (reference sequence). The chain's CDR3 is CASRDRGKNTEAFF. In DNA form, the CDR3 reads TGTGCCAGTAGGGACAGGGGGAAGAACACTGAAGCTTTCTTT.

This clone appeared a single time. The chain is built from TRBV9 and TRBJ1-1, with D perhaps TRBD1 (5 bases). Per the germline V gene, CDR1 is SGDLS and CDR2 is YYNGEE. The CDR3 runs to 13 residues. The germline V and J ends were trimmed by 4 bases and 2 bases, with 9 bases remaining between them. CDR3 nucleotide sequence: TGTGCCAGCAGCCTCGACAGTAACACTGAAGCTTTCTTT. Translation: CASSLDSNTEAFF.

This sequence joins TRBV2 and TRBJ2-7; D gene ambiguous. Per the germline V gene, CDR1 is SNHLY and CDR2 is FYNNEI. Trimming left V 6 bases short and J 2 bases short, with 8 bases between. This CDR3 region has 12 residues. The CDR3 spells CASSFQAYEQYF. DNA for the CDR3: TGTGCCAGCAGCTTTCAGGCCTACGAGCAGTACTTC.

This chain joins TRBV6-1 and TRBJ2-7; 9 bases agree with TRBD2. The CDR3 runs 16 residues. Germline trimming cut 3 bases from V and 5 bases from J; bases unmatched to any gene: 11. The germline V gene encodes CDR1 MNHNS and CDR2 SASEGT. CDR3 sequence (DNA): TGTGCCAGCAGTGAGCTAGCGGGGAGGACGATCGACGAGCAGTACTTC. Translated, it gives CASSELAGRTIDEQYF.

The chain has TRBV5-1 and TRBJ2-1; D unclear. The germline V gene encodes CDR1 SGHRS and CDR2 YFSETQ. Trimming pared 0 bases from V and 9 bases from J, leaving 16 bases between. This CDR3 has 15 residues. The CDR3 sequence: CASSLAVGPAGEQFF. CDR3 in DNA: TGCGCCAGCAGCTTGGCAGTTGGCCCCGCTGGTGAGCAGTTCTTC.

The V call is TRBV6-5, the J call TRBJ1-6; D perhaps matches TRBD1 (6 bases). CDR1 is MNHEY and CDR2 is SVGAGI in the germline V gene. The V end lost 2 bases, the J end lost 11 bases, and 10 bases lay between the germline ends. The CDR3 runs to 13 residues. The CDR3 bases are TGTGCCAGCAGTTACGCTACAGGGCCACCCCTCCACTTT. Translated: CASSYATGPPLHF.

This sequence joins TRBV12-2 and TRBJ1-4. TRBV12-2 is flagged as a pseudogene. This CDR3 is 11 amino acids long. The CDR3 sequence is CASPRNEKLFF. As DNA, the CDR3 is TGTGCAAGTCCCCGTAATGAAAAACTGTTTTTT.